The 27 T cell receptor beta chains below all came from one sample that was sequenced in a study of blood T cell repertoires in COVID-19. Using immunoSEQ multiplex PCR, the repertoire was profiled, and TCRdb retains in-frame clones only, with some absent. Of approximately 250,000 clones listed, about 83% are singletons. Material: peripheral blood. The source is a woman in her 40s who had recovered from COVID-19.

The gene calls are TRBV11-3 and TRBJ2-1, with 7 positions matching TRBD2. The trim removed 1 base at V and 1 base at J, leaving 1 base unmatched. Germline V gives CDR1 SGHNT, CDR2 YENEEA. The CDR3 is made up of 15 amino acids. The CDR3 bases are TGTGCCAGCAGCTTAGTCGGGGGGTCCTACAATGAGCAGTTCTTC. Protein sequence: CASSLVGGSYNEQFF.

The V and J genes are TRBV6-5 and TRBJ1-1; 8 bases fit TRBD1. With V trimmed by 0 bases and J by 5 bases, 5 bases remained unmatched. Germline CDR1 MNHEY, CDR2 SVGAGI. The CDR3 covers 15 residues. In DNA, the CDR3 is TGTGCCAGCAGTTACTCGCAGGGGGCGCAGACTGAAGCTTTCTTT. It is translated as CASSYSQGAQTEAFF.

On this clone: One end of the junction is discordant with germline, which a read error may explain. The V call is TRBV30, the J call TRBJ2-7, with 8 bases aligning to TRBD1. The germline V gene has CDR1 GTSNPN and CDR2 SVGIG (reference sequence). This CDR3 region has 12 residues. The chain's CDR3 is CAGRQGNYEQYF. The CDR3 coding sequence is TGTGCCGGGAGACAGGGGAACTACGAGCAGTACTTC.

Comments on this clone: In the same sample, other DNA sequences code for this CDR3. The chain uses TRBV10-3 and TRBJ1-2; D is possibly TRBD1 (6 bases). CDR3 length: 14 amino acids. Trimming took off 0 bases at V and 4 bases at J, with 9 bases between the two ends. Germline CDR1 and CDR2: ENHRY and SYGVKD. CDR3 in DNA: TGTGCCATCAGTGAGTCGGACAGTAGCTATGGCTACACCTTC. The encoded protein is CAISESDSSYGYTF.

This clone was recorded only once. The rearrangement links TRBV6-2 or TRBV6-3 to TRBJ1-1; 11 bases agree with TRBD1. V was pared by 6 bases and J by 1 base, with 7 bases of the junction left unmatched. The germline CDR1 and CDR2 sequences are MNHEY and SVGEGT. The CDR3 has 16 amino acids. The CDR3 protein is CASSPDRGHTNTEAFF. CDR3 nucleotides: TGTGCCAGCAGCCCGGACAGGGGGCACACGAACACTGAAGCTTTCTTT.

This clone is a singleton in its sample. The V and J genes are TRBV28 and TRBJ1-4; maybe TRBD1 (6 bases). With 6 bases removed from V and 7 bases from J, the gap between germline ends came to 15 bases. Germline values: CDR1 MDHEN, CDR2 SYDVKM. There are 14 residues in the CDR3. The CDR3 reads CASSLGGRGEKLFF. The CDR3 bases are TGTGCCAGCAGCCTCGGGGGGCGGGGTGAAAAACTGTTTTTT.

V gene TRBV4-1 combines with J gene TRBJ2-1; 7 nucleotides line up with TRBD1. The CDR3 spans 16 residues. Trimming at V came to 0 bases and at J to 8 bases, leaving 10 bases not matched to a gene. The V gene's germline CDR1 is MGHRA and CDR2 YSYEKL. The CDR3 DNA reads as TGCGCCAGCAGCCAAGAATCTCTCGGACAGGTCGATGAGCAGTTCTTC. It translates to CASSQESLGQVDEQFF.

V gene TRBV11-2 combines with J gene TRBJ2-3, with D unresolved. Trimming shortened V by 6 bases and J by 8 bases, and 12 bases separated the two germline ends. The CDR3 is 12 amino acids. Germline assignment: CDR1 SGHAT and CDR2 FQNNGV. The chain's CDR3 is CASSETLGTQYF. Here the CDR3 DNA reads TGTGCCAGCAGTGAAACCCTCGGTACGCAGTATTTT.

A remark on this clone: Its ends do not fully match the called genes, so a read error is possible. This CDR3 is also generated by other DNA sequences in the sample. The genes are TRBV2 and TRBJ2-1, with 12 bases lining up with TRBD2. CDR1 and CDR2 (germline): SNHLY, FYNNEI. The CDR3 spans 15 residues. CDR3 sequence reads: CASSEGLAGYNEQFF. The CDR3 nucleotides read TGTGCCAGCAGCGAAGGACTAGCGGGATACAATGAGCAGTTCTTC. The full variable domain, in which reference TRBV2 and TRBJ2-1 provide the parts outside the CDR3, is EPEVTQTPSHQVTQMGQEVILRCVPISNHLYFYWYRQILGQKVEFLVSFYNNEISEKSEIFDDQFSVERPDGSNFTLKIRSTKLEDSAMYFCASSEGLAGYNEQFFGPGTRLTVL.

This clone was recorded once. CDR3 in DNA: TGTGCCAGCAGTTATGACAGAACTAGCACAGATACGCAGTATTTT. Residues: CASSYDRTSTDTQYF. The rearrangement joins TRBV6-5 to TRBJ2-3; TRBD1 might be the D (5 bases). Germline V gene lookup returns CDR1 MNHEY and CDR2 SVGAGI. V lost 3 bases, J lost 0 bases, and 10 bases lay in between. CDR3 length equals 15 residues.

The chain uses TRBV24-1 and TRBJ2-2; D not resolved. CDR1 and CDR2 (germline): KGHDR, SFDVKD. This CDR3 is 12 amino acids long. The ends were cut back, 6 bases at V and 3 bases at J, with 4 bases in the middle. As DNA, the CDR3 is TGTGCCACCAGTCAGTACACCGGGGAGCTGTTTTTT. Its translation is CATSQYTGELFF.

The V and J genes are TRBV6-5 and TRBJ1-4; D not certain. The CDR3 is made up of 14 amino acids. Germline CDR1 reads MNHEY; CDR2 reads SVGAGI. V dropped 6 bases and J dropped 8 bases, with 16 bases sitting between them. CDR3 DNA: TGTGCCAGCAGAGGAAGGACTCCCGGGGAAAAACTGTTTTTT. Translated, it gives CASRGRTPGEKLFF.

The rearrangement joins TRBV5-1 to TRBJ2-1, with TRBD2 matching 11 bases. Germline CDR1 is SGHRS and CDR2 is YFSETQ. J gave up 4 bases and V 5 bases, and 5 bases lay outside the gene matches. The CDR3 sequence is 15 residues long. The CDR3 nucleotides are TGCGCCAGCAGATTGACTAGCGGGGTGTACAATGAGCAGTTCTTC. Its protein is CASRLTSGVYNEQFF.

J is TRBJ2-7 and V is TRBV30, with D tentatively TRBD1 (5 bases). Germline-derived CDR1 and CDR2 are GTSNPN and SVGIG (reference sequence). The CDR3 spans 13 residues. With 4 bases removed from V and 0 bases from J, the gap between germline ends came to 10 bases. The CDR3 sequence: CAWKRQSSYEQYF. The DNA of the CDR3 is TGTGCCTGGAAGCGACAGTCCTCCTACGAGCAGTACTTC. Looking up the rest from reference TRBV30 and TRBJ2-7 gives the full variable domain: SQTIHQWPATLVQPVGSPLSLECTVEGTSNPNLYWYRQAAGRGLQLLFYSVGIGQISSEVPQNLSASRPQDRQFILSSKKLLLSDSGFYLCAWKRQSSYEQYFGPGTRLTVT.

The rearrangement links TRBV7-2 to TRBJ1-3, with D possibly matching TRBD1 (6 bases). CDR1 and CDR2 (germline): SGHTA, FQGNSA. With 5 bases removed from V and 0 bases from J, the gap between germline ends came to 8 bases. This CDR3 is built from 14 residues. The CDR3 DNA follows: TGTGCCAGCAGCCGGGACAACTCTGGAAACACCATATATTTT. Translating it yields CASSRDNSGNTIYF.

V gene TRBV10-2 combines with J gene TRBJ1-5; 7 bases are shared with TRBD1. CDR3 length equals 14 residues. The V gene's germline CDR1 is WSHSY and CDR2 SAAADI. J gave up 3 bases and V 6 bases, and 5 bases lay outside the gene matches. The CDR3 loop is CASRGGQHNQPQHF. As DNA, the CDR3 is TGCGCCAGCAGGGGGGGACAGCACAATCAGCCCCAGCATTTT.

This clone was counted a few times. J is TRBJ1-3 and V is TRBV29-1; 7 positions match TRBD1. The CDR3 spans 12 residues. Germline lookup yields CDR1 SQVTM and CDR2 ANQGSEA. The junction had 3 bases not matched to a gene; V was cut back by 6 bases and J by 4 bases. This chain's CDR3 is CSVTGEGNTIYF. As DNA, the CDR3 is TGCAGCGTAACAGGGGAAGGAAACACCATATATTTT.

The V gene is TRBV24-1, the J gene TRBJ2-1, with 8 bases matching TRBD2. Germline CDR1 and CDR2: KGHDR and SFDVKD. With 2 bases clipped from V and 0 bases from J, the junction kept 2 bases outside the gene matches. The CDR3 is made up of 16 amino acids. For the CDR3, the DNA is TGTGCCACCAGTGATTGGCGGGGGGACTCCTACAATGAGCAGTTCTTC. Encoded protein: CATSDWRGDSYNEQFF.

The genes are TRBV11-2 and TRBJ2-2; D remains unclear. The CDR3 runs to 13 residues. Germline V gene data show CDR1 as SGHAT and CDR2 as FQNNGV. V lost 5 bases and J lost 3, with 7 bases in between. The DNA of the CDR3 is TGTGCCAGCAGCCCTATATACACCGGGGAGCTGTTTTTT. Encoded protein: CASSPIYTGELFF.

The chain joins TRBV9 to TRBJ1-4, with 9 bases aligning to TRBD1. Looked up from germline, CDR1 is SGDLS and CDR2 is YYNGEE. This CDR3 contains 13 residues. Germline trimming cut 4 bases from V and 12 bases from J; bases unmatched to any gene: 7. CDR3 coding DNA: TGTGCCAGCAGCCCGGGACAGGGTTTGCAACTGTTTTTT. It is translated as CASSPGQGLQLFF.

V and J are TRBV10-3 and TRBJ1-3; TRBD1 matches at 7 bases. Germline CDR1 is ENHRY and CDR2 is SYGVKD. The CDR3 spans 14 residues. After removal of 6 bases from V and 2 bases from J, the junction contained 4 bases not matched to a gene. The CDR3 protein is CAIRATGTGNTIYF. CDR3 nucleotides: TGTGCCATCAGGGCGACAGGGACTGGAAACACCATATATTTT.

J is TRBJ1-2 and V is TRBV10-3; a weak D match, TRBD1 (6 bases). Germline CDR1 is ENHRY and CDR2 is SYGVKD. CDR3 size: 16 residues. V lost 1 base and J lost 7, with 19 bases in between. CDR3 nucleotide sequence: TGTGCCATCAGTGAGTTGACAATTACAGGGTCCGCTGGCTACACCTTC. Translating gives CAISELTITGSAGYTF.

The CDR3 DNA is TGTGCCAGCAGTTTAATAGCGGTGGATCCAGATACGCAGTATTTT. This sequence encodes CASSLIAVDPDTQYF. The rearrangement joins TRBV28 to TRBJ2-3; TRBD2 might be the D (6 bases). Trimming took off 2 bases at V and 4 bases at J, with 13 bases between the two ends. The germline V gene encodes CDR1 MDHEN and CDR2 SYDVKM. The CDR3 has 15 amino acids.

This sequence joins TRBV30 and TRBJ1-6; possibly TRBD1 for D (6 bases). The V gene lost 3 bases and the J gene lost 5 bases, with 17 bases spanning the gap. Germline lookup yields CDR1 GTSNPN and CDR2 SVGIG (reference sequence). This CDR3 spans 16 amino acids. The CDR3 DNA reads as TGTGCCTGGAGACTTAGTGGGACACTTAATAATTCACCCCTCCACTTT. Its protein is CAWRLSGTLNNSPLHF.

This clone was picked up a small number of times. The CDR3 bases are TGTGCCAGCAGCCAAGGCCAGGGAGGATCACCCCTCCACTTT. Translation gives CASSQGQGGSPLHF. V gene TRBV3-1 (or the pseudogene TRBV3-2) combines with J gene TRBJ1-6, with TRBD1 as a possible D gene (5 bases). Germline-derived CDR1 and CDR2 are LGHDT and YNNKEL (reference sequence). This CDR3 region has 14 residues. Trimming took 1 base from V and 10 from J, leaving 11 bases between them.

The chain is built from TRBV18 and TRBJ2-3; weak D call: TRBD2 (6 bases). The CDR3 has 15 amino acids. The germline gives CDR1 KGHSH, CDR2 LQKENI. Deletions cut 1 base from V and 3 bases from J, with 11 bases between. CDR3 in amino acids: CASSPLAVGTDTQYF. CDR3 nucleotide sequence: TGTGCCAGCTCACCACTAGCGGTAGGGACAGATACGCAGTATTTT.

V is TRBV30 and J is TRBJ1-2; D remains ambiguous. V gave up 0 bases and J gave up 0 bases, with 11 bases separating them. The CDR3 length is 15 residues. CDR1 and CDR2 from the germline V gene are GTSNPN and SVGIG (reference sequence). The CDR3 reads CAWSVEARPNYGYTF. The CDR3 coding sequence is TGTGCCTGGAGTGTAGAGGCCAGACCTAACTATGGCTACACCTTC.